This T cell receptor (beta chain) emerged from a study of T cell repertoires in cytomegalovirus infection. This clonotype was detected many times. What it recognizes is unknown. Study-level points and caveats: What dominated the ex vivo response were HLA-C-restricted CMV-specific TCR beta clonotypes.

TCRdb re-called the reads through MiXCR, storing one row per CDR3 protein. The sample has about 240,000 distinct CDR3 sequences; about 5.9% are singletons. Sequenced: PBMCs. This clonotype was sampled from a human donor in good health (CMV status not recorded). Some clones in this sample may be carry-over from other donors' samples.

The DNA for the CDR3 is TGCGCCAGCAGACGGGAGACGATAGAAAATACGCAGTATTTT. It is translated as CASRRETIENTQYF. This rearrangement joins TRBV5-1 to TRBJ2-3; D is possibly TRBD2 (6 bases). Germline V gene lookup returns CDR1 SGHRS and CDR2 YFSETQ. V was cut by 5 bases and J by 7 bases, with 17 bases left in between. This CDR3 has 14 residues.